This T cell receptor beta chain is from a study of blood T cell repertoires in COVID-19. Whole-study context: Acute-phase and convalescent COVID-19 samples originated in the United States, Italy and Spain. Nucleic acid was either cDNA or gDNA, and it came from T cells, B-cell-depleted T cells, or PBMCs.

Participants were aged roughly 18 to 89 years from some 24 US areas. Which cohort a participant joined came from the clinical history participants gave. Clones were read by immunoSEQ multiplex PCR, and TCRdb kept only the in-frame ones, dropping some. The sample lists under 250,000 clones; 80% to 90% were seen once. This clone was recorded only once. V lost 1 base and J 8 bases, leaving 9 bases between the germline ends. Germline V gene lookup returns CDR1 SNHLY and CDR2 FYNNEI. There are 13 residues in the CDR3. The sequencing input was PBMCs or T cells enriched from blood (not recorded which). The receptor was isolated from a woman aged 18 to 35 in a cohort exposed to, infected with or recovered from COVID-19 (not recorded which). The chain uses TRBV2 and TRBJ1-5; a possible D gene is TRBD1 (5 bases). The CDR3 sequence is CASSEGGGEPQHF. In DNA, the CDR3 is TGTGCCAGCAGTGAAGGGGGCGGGGAGCCCCAGCATTTT.